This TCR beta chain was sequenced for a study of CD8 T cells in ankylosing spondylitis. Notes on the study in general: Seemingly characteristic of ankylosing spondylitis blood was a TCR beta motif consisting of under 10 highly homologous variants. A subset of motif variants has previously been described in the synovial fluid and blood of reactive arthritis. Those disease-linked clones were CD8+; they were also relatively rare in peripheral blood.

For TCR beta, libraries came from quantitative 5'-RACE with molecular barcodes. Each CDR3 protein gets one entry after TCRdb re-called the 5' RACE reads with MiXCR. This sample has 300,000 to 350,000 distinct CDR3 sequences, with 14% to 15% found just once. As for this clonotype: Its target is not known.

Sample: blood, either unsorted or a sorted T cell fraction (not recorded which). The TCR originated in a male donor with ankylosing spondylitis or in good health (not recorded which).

The CDR3 spells CSATTGVGGYTF. The CDR3 coding sequence is TGCAGTGCCACGACAGGGGTGGGTGGCTACACCTTC. The chain uses TRBV20-1 and TRBJ1-2; TRBD1 aligns across 8 bases. This CDR3 is 12 amino acids long. Unmatched junction bases numbered 7, after V lost 6 bases and J lost 7 bases. CDR1 is DFQATT and CDR2 is SNEGSKA in the germline V gene (reference sequence).